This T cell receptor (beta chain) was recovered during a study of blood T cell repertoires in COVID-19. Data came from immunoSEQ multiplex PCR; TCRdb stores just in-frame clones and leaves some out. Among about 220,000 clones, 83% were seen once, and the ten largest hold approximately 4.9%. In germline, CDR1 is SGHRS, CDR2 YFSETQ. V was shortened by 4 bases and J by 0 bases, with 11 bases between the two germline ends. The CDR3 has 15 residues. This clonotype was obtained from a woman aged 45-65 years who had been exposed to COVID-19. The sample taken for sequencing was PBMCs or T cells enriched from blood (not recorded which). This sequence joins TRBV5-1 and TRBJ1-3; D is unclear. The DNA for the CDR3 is TGCGCCAGCAGCCCGGACTGGGCCTCTGGAAACACCATATATTTT. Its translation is CASSPDWASGNTIYF.